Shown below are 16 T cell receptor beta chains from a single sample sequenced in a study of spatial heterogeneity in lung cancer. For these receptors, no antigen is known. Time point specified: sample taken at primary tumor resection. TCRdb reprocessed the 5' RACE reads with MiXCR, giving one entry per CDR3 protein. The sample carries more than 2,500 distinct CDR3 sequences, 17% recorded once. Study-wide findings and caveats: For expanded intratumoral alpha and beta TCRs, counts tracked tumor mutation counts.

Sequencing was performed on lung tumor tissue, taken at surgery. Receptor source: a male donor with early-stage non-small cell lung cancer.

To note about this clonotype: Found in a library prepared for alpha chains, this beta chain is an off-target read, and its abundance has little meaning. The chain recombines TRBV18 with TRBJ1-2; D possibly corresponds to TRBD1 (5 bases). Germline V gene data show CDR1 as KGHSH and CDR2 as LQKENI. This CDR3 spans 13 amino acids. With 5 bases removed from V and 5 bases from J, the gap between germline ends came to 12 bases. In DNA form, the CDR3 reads TGTGCCAGCTCAGGGGACGGAACTTATGGCTACACCTTC. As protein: CASSGDGTYGYTF.

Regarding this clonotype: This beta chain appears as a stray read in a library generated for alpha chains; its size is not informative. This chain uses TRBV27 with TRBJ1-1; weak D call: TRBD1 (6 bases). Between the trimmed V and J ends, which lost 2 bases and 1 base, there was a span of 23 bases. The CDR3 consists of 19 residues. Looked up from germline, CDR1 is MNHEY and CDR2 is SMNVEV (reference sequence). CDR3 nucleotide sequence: TGTGCCAGCAGTTTAGCACCCACCGGCAGGGGTTTGGAGAACACTGAAGCTTTCTTT. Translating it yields CASSLAPTGRGLENTEAFF.

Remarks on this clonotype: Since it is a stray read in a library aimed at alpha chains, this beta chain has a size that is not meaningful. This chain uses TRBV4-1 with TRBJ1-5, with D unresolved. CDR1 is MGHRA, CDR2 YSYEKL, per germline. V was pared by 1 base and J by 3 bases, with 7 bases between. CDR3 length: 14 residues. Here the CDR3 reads CASSQGEPNQPQHF. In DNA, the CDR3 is TGCGCCAGCAGCCAAGGAGAGCCCAATCAGCCCCAGCATTTT.

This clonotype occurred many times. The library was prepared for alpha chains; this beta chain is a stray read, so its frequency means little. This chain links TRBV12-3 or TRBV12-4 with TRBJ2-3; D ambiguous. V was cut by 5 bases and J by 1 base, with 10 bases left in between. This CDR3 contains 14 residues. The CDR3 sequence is CASSPAGRTDTQYF. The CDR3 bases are TGTGCCAGCAGTCCCGCAGGCCGCACAGATACGCAGTATTTT.

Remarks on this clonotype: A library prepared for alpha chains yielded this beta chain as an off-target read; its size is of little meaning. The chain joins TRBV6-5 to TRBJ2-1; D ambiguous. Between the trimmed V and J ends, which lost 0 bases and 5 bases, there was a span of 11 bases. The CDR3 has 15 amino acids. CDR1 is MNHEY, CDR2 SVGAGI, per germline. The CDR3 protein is CASSYSRTANNEQFF. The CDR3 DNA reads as TGTGCCAGCAGTTACTCACGGACGGCAAACAATGAGCAGTTCTTC.

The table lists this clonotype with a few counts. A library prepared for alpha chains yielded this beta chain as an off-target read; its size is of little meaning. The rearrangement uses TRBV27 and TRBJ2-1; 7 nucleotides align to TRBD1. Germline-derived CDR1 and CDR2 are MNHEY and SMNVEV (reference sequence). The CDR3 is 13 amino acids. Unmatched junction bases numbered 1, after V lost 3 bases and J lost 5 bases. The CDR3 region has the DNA TGTGCCAGCAGTTTCGACAGGGACAATGAGCAGTTCTTC. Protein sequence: CASSFDRDNEQFF.

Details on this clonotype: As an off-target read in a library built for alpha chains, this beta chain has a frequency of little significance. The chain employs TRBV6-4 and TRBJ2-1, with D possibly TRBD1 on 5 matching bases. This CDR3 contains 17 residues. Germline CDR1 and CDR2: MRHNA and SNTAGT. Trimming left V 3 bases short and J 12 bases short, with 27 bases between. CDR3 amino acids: CASSDQGGFLPTSAQFF. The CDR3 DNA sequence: TGTGCCAGCAGTGATCAGGGTGGTTTCCTCCCTACAAGCGCGCAGTTCTTC.

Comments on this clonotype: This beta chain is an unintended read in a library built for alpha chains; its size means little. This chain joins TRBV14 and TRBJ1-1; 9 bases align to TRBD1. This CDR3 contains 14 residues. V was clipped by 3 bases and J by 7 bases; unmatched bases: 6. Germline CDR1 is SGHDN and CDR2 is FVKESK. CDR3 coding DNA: TGTGCCAGCAGCCACGGGACAGGGAATGTTGAAGCTTTCTTT. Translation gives CASSHGTGNVEAFF.

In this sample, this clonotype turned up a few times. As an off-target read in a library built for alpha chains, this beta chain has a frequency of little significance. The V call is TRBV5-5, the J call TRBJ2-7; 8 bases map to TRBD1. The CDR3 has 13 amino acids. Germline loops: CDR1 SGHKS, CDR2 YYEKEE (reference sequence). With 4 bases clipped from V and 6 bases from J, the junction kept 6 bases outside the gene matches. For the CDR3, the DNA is TGTGCCAGCAGCACCGGGACAGGAGTCGAGCAGTACTTC. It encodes CASSTGTGVEQYF. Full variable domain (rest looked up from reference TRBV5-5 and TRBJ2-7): DAGVTQSPTHLIKTRGQQVTLRCSPISGHKSVSWYQQVLGQGPQFIFQYYEKEERGRGNFPDRFSARQFPNYSSELNVNALLLGDSALYLCASSTGTGVEQYFGPGTRLTVT.

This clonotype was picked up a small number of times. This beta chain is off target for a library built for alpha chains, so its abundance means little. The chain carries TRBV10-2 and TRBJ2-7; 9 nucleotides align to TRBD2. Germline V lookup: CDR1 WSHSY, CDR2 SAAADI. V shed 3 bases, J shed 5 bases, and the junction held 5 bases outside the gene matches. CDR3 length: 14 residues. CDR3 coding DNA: TGCGCCAGCAGTGATGCGGGGGGGCCCCACGAGCAGTACTTC. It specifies CASSDAGGPHEQYF.

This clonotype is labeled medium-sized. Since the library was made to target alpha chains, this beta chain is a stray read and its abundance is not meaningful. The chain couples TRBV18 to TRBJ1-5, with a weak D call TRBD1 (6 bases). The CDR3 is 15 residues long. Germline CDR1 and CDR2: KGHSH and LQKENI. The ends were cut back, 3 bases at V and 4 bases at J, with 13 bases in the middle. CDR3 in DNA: TGTGCCAGCTCACCTACCGGGACAATGAATCAGCCCCAGCATTTT. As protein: CASSPTGTMNQPQHF.

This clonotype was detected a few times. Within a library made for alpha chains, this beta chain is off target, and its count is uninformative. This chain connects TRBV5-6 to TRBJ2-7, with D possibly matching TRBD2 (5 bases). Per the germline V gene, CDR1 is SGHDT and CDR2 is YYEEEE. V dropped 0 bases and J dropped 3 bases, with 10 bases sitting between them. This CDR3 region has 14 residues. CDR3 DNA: TGTGCCAGCAGCTTGGTGGCGGGTTTCTACGAGCAGTACTTC. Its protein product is CASSLVAGFYEQYF. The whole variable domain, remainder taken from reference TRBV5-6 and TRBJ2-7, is DAGVTQSPTHLIKTRGQQVTLRCSPKSGHDTVSWYQQALGQGPQFIFQYYEEEERQRGNFPDRFSGHQFPNYSSELNVNALLLGDSALYLCASSLVAGFYEQYFGPGTRLTVT.

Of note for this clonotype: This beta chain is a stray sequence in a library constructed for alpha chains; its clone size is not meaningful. CDR3: CSVVEETSGTQETQYF. The CDR3 nucleotides read TGCAGCGTTGTTGAGGAGACTAGCGGTACCCAAGAGACCCAGTACTTC. This chain joins TRBV29-1 and TRBJ2-5; 9 bases fit TRBD2. The length of the CDR3 is 16 residues. The germline gives CDR1 SQVTM, CDR2 ANQGSEA. V lost 4 bases and J lost 1; bases outside the gene matches: 10.

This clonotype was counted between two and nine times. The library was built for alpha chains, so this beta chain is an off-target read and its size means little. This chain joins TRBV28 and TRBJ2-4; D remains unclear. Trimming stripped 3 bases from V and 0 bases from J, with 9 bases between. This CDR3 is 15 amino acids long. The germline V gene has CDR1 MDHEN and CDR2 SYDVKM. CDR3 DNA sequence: TGTGCCAGCAGTTTGGGTTCCCTAGCCAAAAACATTCAGTACTTC. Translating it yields CASSLGSLAKNIQYF.

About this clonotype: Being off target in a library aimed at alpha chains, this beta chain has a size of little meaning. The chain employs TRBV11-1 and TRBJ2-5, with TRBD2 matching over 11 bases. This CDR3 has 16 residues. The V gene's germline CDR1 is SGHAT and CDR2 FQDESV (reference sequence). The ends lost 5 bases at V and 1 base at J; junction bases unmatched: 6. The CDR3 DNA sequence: TGTGCCAGCAGCCCGGAGGGACTAGCGGTCCAAGAGACCCAGTACTTC. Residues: CASSPEGLAVQETQYF.

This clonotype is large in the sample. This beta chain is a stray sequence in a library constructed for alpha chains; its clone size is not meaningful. CDR3 coding DNA: TGTGCCAGCAGAGAAAGTCTGGCGGGAGGTGGCTACACCTTC. It is translated as CASRESLAGGGYTF. The genes are TRBV27 and TRBJ1-2; unclear D gene. V lost 6 bases and J lost 7, with 18 bases in between. The CDR3 is 14 residues long. Germline CDR1 is MNHEY and CDR2 is SMNVEV (reference sequence).